These T cell receptor beta chains were read from a single sample in a study of human T cells and chemical hapten exposure. One entry per CDR3 protein, called by TCRdb with MiXCR from the RACE reads. Seen here are approximately 260,000 distinct CDR3 sequences, roughly 8.9% observed once, and the top ten hold 2% to 3%. The sequencing here drew on whole blood, taken in connection with sensitization to the hapten diphenylcyclopropenone (DPC). Receptors originate from a woman between 40 and 55 years old with alopecia areata. Some clones in this sample may be carry-over from other donors' samples. Each CDR3 is given with its conserved first and last residue. A D gene is named only where the DNA matches it firmly. Part of the rows lack a size; the others show once, few, many or a class for expanded clones.

j_call,v_call,clone_size,d_call,cdr3_aa,cdr3_nt
TRBJ2-6,TRBV9,many,.,CASSVGLTSGANVLTF,TGTGCCAGCAGCGTAGGTCTTACCTCTGGGGCCAACGTCCTGACTTTC
TRBJ2-7,TRBV12-3/TRBV12-4,few,.,CASSQGLVQYF,TGTGCCAGCAGCCAGGGATTGGTGCAGTACTTC
TRBJ2-7,TRBV9,.,TRBD1,CASSTSQGAYAYEQYF,TGTGCCAGCAGCACATCACAGGGGGCGTATGCCTACGAGCAGTACTTC
TRBJ1-5,TRBV7-8,few,TRBD1,CASSLVGQGAKDQPQHF,TGTGCCAGCAGCTTAGTGGGACAGGGGGCCAAGGATCAGCCCCAGCATTTT
TRBJ2-5,TRBV5-1,many,TRBD2,CASSPGTRKETQYF,TGCGCCAGCAGCCCAGGGACTAGGAAGGAGACCCAGTACTTC
TRBJ2-2,TRBV15,.,TRBD2,CATGGGLAGAGELFF,TGTGCCACCGGCGGGGGACTAGCGGGAGCCGGGGAGCTGTTTTTT
TRBJ2-6,TRBV14,many,.,CASSRRTAGANVLTF,TGTGCCAGCAGCCGCCGGACAGCAGGGGCCAACGTCCTGACTTTC
TRBJ2-7,TRBV5-5,few,.,CASSSNPDFSYEQYF,TGTGCCAGCAGCTCTAATCCTGACTTCTCCTACGAGCAGTACTTC
TRBJ2-7,TRBV27,.,.,CASRLGGSFYEQYF,TGTGCCAGCAGGCTTGGGGGCAGTTTCTACGAGCAGTACTTC
TRBJ2-5,TRBV3-1,.,.,CASSVRRDQETQYF,TGTGCCAGCAGCGTTAGACGGGACCAAGAGACCCAGTACTTC
TRBJ2-5,TRBV27,.,.,CASSGGGGETQYF,TGTGCCAGCAGTGGGGGAGGGGGGGAGACCCAGTACTTC
TRBJ1-1,TRBV10-3,few,.,CAIRGSQMNTEAFF,TGTGCCATCAGGGGTTCACAGATGAACACTGAAGCTTTCTTT
TRBJ2-3,TRBV2,.,.,CASSSQGGGTGTDTQYF,TGTGCCAGCAGTTCTCAGGGGGGCGGAACTGGCACAGATACGCAGTATTTT
TRBJ1-5,TRBV7-8,many,TRBD1,CASSLVGTGESNQPQHF,TGTGCCAGCAGCTTAGTAGGGACAGGGGAATCCAATCAGCCCCAGCATTTT
TRBJ2-3,TRBV7-2,few,.,CASSLRRGHTDTQYF,TGTGCCAGCAGCTTACGGCGGGGGCACACAGATACGCAGTATTTT
TRBJ2-5,TRBV20-1,.,TRBD2,CSAPLLGGLAGVGETQYF,TGCAGTGCTCCTTTACTTGGAGGACTAGCGGGAGTCGGGGAGACCCAGTACTTC
TRBJ2-3,TRBV21-1,.,.,CASSKILDRPDTQYF,TGTGCCAGCAGCAAAATCCTGGACAGGCCAGATACGCAGTATTTT
TRBJ1-4,TRBV4-1,few,TRBD1,CASRGTGYNEKLFF,TGCGCCAGCAGAGGGACAGGCTATAATGAAAAACTGTTTTTT
TRBJ1-2,TRBV28,few,TRBD1,CASSTWDRGVSF,TGTGCCAGCAGCACTTGGGACAGGGGGGTTTCCTTC
TRBJ1-3,TRBV4-2,.,.,CASSSAGSRGTSGNTIYF,TGTGCCAGCAGCTCAGCGGGGTCCCGGGGAACTTCTGGAAACACCATATATTTT
TRBJ2-1,TRBV6-2/TRBV6-3,few,TRBD2,CASSYAGTSGSHLEQFF,TGTGCCAGCAGTTACGCCGGGACTAGCGGGTCTCACTTGGAGCAGTTCTTC
TRBJ2-5,TRBV12-3/TRBV12-4,few,.,CASSFRGRTQYF,TGTGCCAGCAGTTTCCGAGGTCGGACCCAGTACTTC
TRBJ2-3,TRBV12-3/TRBV12-4,few,TRBD2,CASSLAGGPYRKRYF,TGTGCCAGCAGTTTGGCGGGAGGGCCATATCGCAAACGGTATTTT
TRBJ1-1,TRBV28,many,.,CASSHTEKNTEAFF,TGTGCCAGCAGTCACACGGAAAAGAACACTGAAGCTTTCTTT
TRBJ1-5,TRBV20-1,few,.,CSAGGGGSGQPQHF,TGCAGTGCCGGAGGCGGGGGCTCGGGTCAGCCCCAGCATTTT
TRBJ1-1,TRBV6-1,.,.,CASSGGQSLNTEAFF,TGTGCCAGCAGCGGAGGACAGTCACTGAACACTGAAGCTTTCTTT
TRBJ2-2,TRBV7-2,few,TRBD1,CASSQGQGGTGELFF,TGTGCCAGCAGCCAAGGACAGGGCGGCACCGGGGAGCTGTTTTTT
TRBJ2-7,TRBV6-6,.,.,CATRDRNEQYF,TGTGCCACCCGGGACCGAAACGAGCAGTACTTC
TRBJ2-3,TRBV2,many,.,CASSEWRGRADTQYF,TGTGCCAGCAGTGAATGGCGGGGGCGGGCAGATACGCAGTATTTT
TRBJ1-1,TRBV28,few,.,CASSLGWGNTEAFF,TGTGCCAGCAGTTTAGGGTGGGGAAACACTGAAGCTTTCTTT
TRBJ2-5,TRBV2,.,.,CASSEGYRQETQYF,TGTGCCAGCAGTGAAGGCTACCGCCAAGAGACCCAGTACTTC
TRBJ2-1,TRBV6-5,few,.,CASSYSGAGVPQRQFF,TGTGCCAGCAGTTACTCAGGGGCAGGAGTACCCCAAAGACAGTTCTTC
TRBJ2-2,TRBV7-3,.,.,CASSSYGGELFF,TGTGCCAGCAGCTCTTACGGTGGGGAGCTGTTTTTT
TRBJ1-1,TRBV28,many,.,CASSPTTQEAFF,TGTGCCAGCAGCCCCACCACGCAGGAGGCTTTCTTT
TRBJ2-7,TRBV6-5,few,TRBD2,CASSYSGLASIYEQYF,TGTGCCAGCAGTTACTCCGGACTAGCGTCGATCTACGAGCAGTACTTC
TRBJ2-1,TRBV4-3,.,TRBD2,CASSQDGAGLYNEQFF,TGCGCCAGCAGCCAAGATGGAGCGGGACTGTACAATGAGCAGTTCTTC
TRBJ1-6,TRBV3-1,few,.,CASSQVNQGNNSPLHF,TGTGCCAGCAGCCAAGTTAACCAAGGGAATAATTCACCCCTCCACTTT
TRBJ1-4,TRBV7-2,.,.,CASSSTREYEKLFF,TGTGCCAGCAGCTCGACGAGGGAGTATGAAAAACTGTTTTTT
TRBJ2-2,TRBV20-1,.,.,CSASGTVNTGELFF,TGCAGTGCTTCCGGGACGGTAAACACCGGGGAGCTGTTTTTT
TRBJ1-5,TRBV28,.,.,CASDLGFQPQHF,TGTGCCAGCGACTTGGGGTTCCAGCCCCAGCATTTT
TRBJ1-1,TRBV3-1,.,.,CASSPAGGRGTEAFF,TGTGCCAGCAGCCCAGCAGGTGGCAGGGGAACTGAAGCTTTCTTT
TRBJ1-1,TRBV6-5,.,.,CASSWWVNTEAFF,TGTGCCAGCAGTTGGTGGGTGAACACTGAAGCTTTCTTT